This T cell receptor (beta chain) was identified in a study of T cell changes during pregnancy in multiple sclerosis. This CDR3 has 17 residues. The V segment lost 7 bases and the J segment 5 bases; nucleotides outside the gene matches: 17. In its sample, this clone was seen once. Clones were read by immunoSEQ multiplex PCR, and TCRdb kept only the in-frame ones, dropping some. This sample has tens of thousands of clones, with 90% found just once. The sample was peripheral blood, taken after pregnancy. This clonotype was sampled from a female donor in good health, enrolled as a control in a pregnancy study. The chain couples TRBV23-1 to TRBJ1-5; 7 nucleotides match TRBD1. TRBV23-1 is given ORF status, its function remaining uncertain. As DNA, the CDR3 is TGCGCCAGCACCAACAAGCCTGGGACAGCACCCTATCAGCCCCAGCATTTT. This translates into CASTNKPGTAPYQPQHF.